This TCR beta chain was recorded in a study of blood T cell repertoires in COVID-19 (dated by TCRdb to the early 2020s). About the study as a whole: Collaborator samples came from the United States, Italy and Spain and covered acute and convalescent phases of COVID-19. The material from the prospective study consisted of cDNA or gDNA derived from T cells, B-cell-depleted T cells, or PBMCs. Subjects who had been exposed to COVID-19, were actively infected with it, or had recovered from it provided the deeply sampled blood TCRbeta repertoires that made up the dataset. The repertoires were made available in a free public database intended to serve as a resource for research on the immune response to SARS-CoV-2. Samples were obtained from the ongoing ImmuneRACE study (first 160 participants) and from approximately 1,200 subjects provided by 6 global collaborators. Sample metadata almost always included a de-identified subject ID, COVID-19 status, age in years and sex. HLA class I and class II types, where available, came from metadata supplied by the sample provider rather than from assay-based typing. What the study reported, not specific to this receptor: The quantity of clinical and demographic metadata differed by source and by participant and was supplied without curation.

The immunoSEQ Assay, a bias-controlled multiplex PCR, was used to amplify TCRbeta CDR3 regions from genomic DNA. On the authors' methods: Nucleated cell counts per sample were estimated from amplification of reference gene primers within the assay. To quantify the absolute abundance of each unique TCRbeta CDR3 rearrangement, sequence reads were collapsed and filtered. Productive Simpson clonality was computed per sample as the square root of Simpson's diversity index over productive rearrangements. This is the immuneACCESS table as TCRdb keeps it, with only in-frame sequences that have V and J called. A part of the clones is gone; compared with another copy, unresolved V genes explain less than half, and the rest is unexplained. Clonal size and the V and J genes are those of that table, whereas D and trimming came from the DNA. In all, the sample holds roughly 410,000 clones, and 75% to 90% of those were seen once. The ten largest make up 1.5% to 1.9% of the sample.

With respect to this clone: There is no known antigen for this receptor. The record has no base qualities; no much larger clone is one base away.

One collaborating source in Seattle enrolled patients while the patients were actively infected and followed the patients over time throughout the course of disease. Each collaborating institution followed its own protocols to collect whole blood in K2EDTA tubes. Collaborator samples were shipped for TCRbeta analysis as frozen whole blood, isolated PBMCs, or DNA extracted from either sample type. From its cysteine to its phenylalanine, the CDR3 spans 14 amino acids. Only CDR3 DNA remains: 42 bases, in frame from the first base. At the junction V is shortened by 1 base and J by 4 bases, with 8 bases in between. From the germline V gene (reference sequence), CDR1 is MNHEY and CDR2 is SMNVEV.

The sequencing input was peripheral blood. Rearrangement joined TRBV27 to TRBJ1-5, with no reliable assignment of the D segment. The TCR comes from a woman aged 40 to 50 with COVID-19, enrolled during active disease. The DNA reads TGTGCCAGCAGTTTATATGGGAGGAATCAGCCCCAGCATTTT. It specifies CASSLYGRNQPQHF.